Given below is one T cell receptor beta chain in context. Trimming removed 0 bases from V and 2 bases from J, with 11 bases in between. Germline-derived CDR1 and CDR2 are MGHRA and YSYEKL. The CDR3 covers 15 residues. The data derive from a study of T cells generated in artificial thymic organoids. Non-mobilized peripheral blood came from healthy adult donors. Sorted cells were CD3+TCRalphabeta+CD8+CD45RO-CCR7+ naive CD8 T cells from blood. Separate semi-nested PCRs amplified TCRalpha and TCRbeta libraries using constant-region reverse primers in TRAC or TRBC. cDNA synthesis used about 3.5 to 550 ng of total RNA. One entry per CDR3 protein results from TCRdb running MiXCR on the 5' RACE reads. The profile shows thousands of distinct CDR3 sequences, around 34% of them singletons.

The genes are TRBV4-1 and TRBJ2-7; D remains ambiguous. Specimen: naive CD8+ T cells from blood. Documented subset: CD3+TCRalphabeta+CD8SP T cells; for blood, CD45RO-CCR7+ naive CD8+ T cells. The receptor was isolated from a human donor who gave cord blood stem cells for thymic organoid culture, a cardiac surgery patient who gave postnatal thymus, or a blood donor (not recorded which). As DNA, the CDR3 is TGCGCCAGCAGCCAAGACCCCCAGGTGGCCTACGAGCAGTACTTC. Protein: CASSQDPQVAYEQYF.